The 7 T cell receptor beta chains given below trace back to one sample, sequenced in a study of blood T cell repertoires in COVID-19. The repertoire was sequenced with immunoSEQ multiplex PCR; TCRdb's copy has only in-frame clones and lacks some. This table has 150,000 to 200,000 clones, about 85% appearing once. Sequencing used peripheral blood. The receptor source for this set is a man aged 65 to 85 with active or convalescent COVID-19.

The chain couples TRBV11-2 to TRBJ1-1, with unresolved D. V dropped 4 bases and J dropped 2 bases, with 8 bases sitting between them. The CDR3 contains 13 residues. Looked up from germline, CDR1 is SGHAT and CDR2 is FQNNGV. The CDR3 reads CASSSNTNTEAFF. The CDR3, as DNA: TGTGCCAGCAGCTCGAATACAAACACTGAAGCTTTCTTT.

The chain carries TRBV5-1 and TRBJ2-3, with D maybe TRBD1 (6 bases). Germline V lookup: CDR1 SGHRS, CDR2 YFSETQ. Trimming took 0 bases from V and 4 from J, leaving 9 bases between them. The length of the CDR3 is 14 residues. Written as DNA, the CDR3 is TGCGCCAGCAGCTTGGGACAGGTTTCAGATACGCAGTATTTT. It yields the protein CASSLGQVSDTQYF.

The chain couples TRBV27 to TRBJ2-5; no clear D gene. V lost 0 bases and J lost 2, with 10 bases in between. Germline CDR1 MNHEY, CDR2 SMNVEV (reference sequence). The CDR3 loop spans 15 amino acids. Written as DNA, the CDR3 is TGTGCCAGCAGTTTATCGTGGCAGTCACAAGAGACCCAGTACTTC. This sequence encodes CASSLSWQSQETQYF.

The gene calls are TRBV7-8 and TRBJ2-1; TRBD2 aligns across 12 bases. Germline V gene sequence: CDR1 SGHVS, CDR2 FQNEAQ. This CDR3 has 15 amino acids. Losses at the gene ends were 5 bases for V and 11 bases for J; bases not matched to a gene: 10. CDR3 DNA sequence: TGTGCCAGCAGCCCTCCGGGACTAGCGGGCAACCAGCAGTTCTTC. Protein sequence: CASSPPGLAGNQQFF.

V is TRBV10-3 and J is TRBJ1-5, with D perhaps matching TRBD1 (6 bases). The length of the CDR3 is 14 residues. Trimming shortened V by 10 bases and J by 6 bases, and 19 bases separated the two germline ends. Germline CDR1 is ENHRY and CDR2 is SYGVKD. The CDR3 sequence: CATEATGGGQPQHF. For the CDR3, the DNA is TGTGCCACGGAAGCTACGGGGGGCGGTCAGCCCCAGCATTTT.

This clone appeared once. V and J are TRBV29-1 and TRBJ2-4; 7 bases fit TRBD2. The CDR3 is 13 amino acids. V gave up 4 bases and J gave up 6 bases; unmatched junction bases: 6. Looked up from germline, CDR1 is SQVTM and CDR2 is ANQGSEA. The CDR3 DNA follows: TGCAGCGTTGTAGGCGGGGGAGGAAACATTCAGTACTTC. Protein: CSVVGGGGNIQYF.

The chain joins TRBV6-4 to TRBJ2-1; 12 bases are shared with TRBD1. The CDR3 is 15 residues long. Germline CDR1 reads MRHNA; CDR2 reads SNTAGT. The ends lost 3 bases at V and 7 bases at J; junction bases unmatched: 4. The CDR3 DNA reads as TGTGCCAGCAGTGAGGGGACAGGGGGCAGGAATGAGCAGTTCTTC. Encoded protein: CASSEGTGGRNEQFF.